This T cell receptor beta chain was recorded in a study of T cell repertoires in ileal Crohn's disease. The wider study: Biopsies at the proximal margin of the resected specimen form MI samples.

This table comes from immunoSEQ multiplex PCR, and its TCRdb copy is limited to in-frame clones, with some not included. Of thousands of clones listed, around 72% are singletons. Trimming cost V 3 bases and J 2 bases, with 5 bases left between them. This CDR3 is 13 amino acids long. Germline CDR1 is SGHNT and CDR2 is YENEEA. The time point is: proximal margin of the surgical specimen (macroscopically non-inflamed). The TCR sequence derives from an adult with Crohn's disease. Source material: ileal tissue. The chain links TRBV11-3 to TRBJ2-1, with D hard to call. The CDR3, as DNA: TGTGCCAGCAGCTTTTCCCCCTACAATGAGCAGTTCTTC. This encodes CASSFSPYNEQFF. The variable domain in full, with the rest retrieved from reference TRBV11-3 and TRBJ2-1, is EAGVVQSPRYKIIEKKQPVAFWCNPISGHNTLYWYLQNLGQGPELLIRYENEEAVDDSQLPKDRFSAERLKGVDSTLKIQPAELGDSAVYLCASSFSPYNEQFFGPGTRLTVL.